The next 22 T cell receptor beta chains were all read from a single sample in a study of PD-1 blockade in classical Hodgkin lymphoma. Regarding time point: cycle 4 day 1 (C4D1), after less than 7 weeks of nivolumab. All trial patients relapsed after autologous stem cell transplantation. Clones were sequenced by immunoSEQ multiplex PCR, and TCRdb holds only the in-frame ones, with some missing. The repertoire has about 33,000 clones, about 72% of them found once; the top ten carry under 4.5%. Sequencing was performed on peripheral blood mononuclear cells (PBMCs), taken before the fourth cycle of nivolumab. The origin of the receptors is a human donor with classical Hodgkin lymphoma.

The rearrangement links TRBV14 to TRBJ2-7; 13 nucleotides align to TRBD2. Germline V gene sequence: CDR1 SGHDN, CDR2 FVKESK. The ends lost 4 bases at V and 6 bases at J; junction bases unmatched: 6. The CDR3 totals 15 residues. For the CDR3, the DNA is TGTGCCAGCAGCCTGGGACTAGCGGGGAAGGGCGAGCAGTACTTC. Protein: CASSLGLAGKGEQYF.

The genes are TRBV30 and TRBJ2-5; perhaps TRBD2 as D (6 bases). Trimming took 0 bases from V and 11 from J, leaving 16 bases between them. The CDR3 runs to 13 residues. CDR1 and CDR2 from the germline V gene are GTSNPN and SVGIG (reference sequence). CDR3 sequence reads: CAWSVLLWGEQYF. CDR3 nucleotide sequence: TGTGCCTGGAGTGTACTACTCTGGGGGGAGCAGTACTTC.

This clone appeared a single time. This sequence joins TRBV5-1 and TRBJ1-2; TRBD1 matches at 8 bases. The germline V gene encodes CDR1 SGHRS and CDR2 YFSETQ. The CDR3 covers 13 residues. The junction had 1 base not matched to a gene; V was cut back by 3 bases and J by 3 bases. The DNA of the CDR3 is TGCGCCAGCAGCTGGGACAGGTACTATGGCTACACCTTC. It is translated as CASSWDRYYGYTF.

This clone was picked up a small number of times. The chain uses TRBV6-6 and TRBJ1-5; D gene ambiguous. Germline V lookup: CDR1 MNHNY, CDR2 SVGAGI (reference sequence). CDR3 length: 14 amino acids. V shed 2 bases and J shed 5 bases, with 10 bases lying between them. The CDR3, as DNA: TGTGCCAGCAGTTACCCCGGGTTGCATCAGCCCCAGCATTTT. This gives the protein CASSYPGLHQPQHF.

V usage is TRBV30 and J usage is TRBJ1-2; tentative D call: TRBD1 (5 bases). In germline, CDR1 is GTSNPN, CDR2 SVGIG (reference sequence). The CDR3 consists of 12 residues. V was shortened by 5 bases and J by 8 bases, with 15 bases between the two germline ends. Here the CDR3 DNA reads TGTGCCTGGGAACTAGGGACCGGGGGCTACACCTTC. Its translation is CAWELGTGGYTF.

The J gene is TRBJ1-1, the V gene TRBV9; 10 bases fit TRBD1. CDR1 is SGDLS and CDR2 is YYNGEE in the germline V gene. Trimming cost V 3 bases and J 3 bases; bases outside gene matches: 14. The length of the CDR3 is 18 residues. CDR3 DNA sequence: TGTGCCAGCAGCGACTTGACAGGGGGCGTCCTTGAAGACACTGAAGCTTTCTTT. Protein product: CASSDLTGGVLEDTEAFF.

The chain couples TRBV27 to TRBJ2-1, with D maybe TRBD1 (5 bases). V lost 5 bases, J lost 9 bases, and 11 bases lay in between. CDR3 length: 12 amino acids. Germline lookup yields CDR1 MNHEY and CDR2 SMNVEV (reference sequence). CDR3 amino acids: CASSPSGFEQFF. The CDR3 DNA reads as TGTGCCAGCAGTCCTTCAGGGTTTGAGCAGTTCTTC.

The chain employs TRBV27 and TRBJ1-1, with D perhaps TRBD1 (6 bases). Trimming pared 5 bases from V and 8 bases from J, leaving 9 bases between. CDR3 length equals 11 residues. Per the germline V gene, CDR1 is MNHEY and CDR2 is SMNVEV (reference sequence). The CDR3: CASSRGTEAFF. The CDR3 bases are TGTGCCAGCAGTCGAGGGACAGAAGCTTTCTTT.

CDR3 amino acids: CASSLTRNEQFF. Written as DNA, the CDR3 is TGTGCCAGCAGCTTGACGCGGAATGAGCAGTTCTTC. V usage is TRBV7-3 and J usage is TRBJ2-1; D unresolved. Germline V gives CDR1 SGHTA, CDR2 FQGTGA. The CDR3 loop spans 12 amino acids. V lost 3 bases to trimming and J lost 7 bases, with 7 bases between them.

This clone was observed a few times. This sequence joins TRBV29-1 and TRBJ2-7; TRBD1 is a possible D gene (5 bases). Germline V gene sequence: CDR1 SQVTM, CDR2 ANQGSEA. V lost 5 bases, J lost 0 bases, and 8 bases lay in between. This CDR3 has 12 amino acids. The CDR3 region is CSVCQGSYEQYF. The CDR3 DNA reads TGCAGCGTTTGTCAGGGCTCCTACGAGCAGTACTTC.

The genes are TRBV2 and TRBJ2-7, with 8 bases that match TRBD2. V gave up 4 bases and J gave up 11 bases; unmatched junction bases: 7. The CDR3 is made up of 12 amino acids. Germline values: CDR1 SNHLY, CDR2 FYNNEI. The CDR3 loop is CASSGVGGEKYF. In DNA, the CDR3 is TGTGCCAGCAGTGGGGTCGGGGGGGAGAAGTACTTC.

This chain links TRBV9 with TRBJ1-4; TRBD1 might be the D (5 bases). The CDR3 spans 13 residues. Germline V gives CDR1 SGDLS, CDR2 YYNGEE. Trimming took 1 base from V and 6 from J, leaving 7 bases between them. The chain's CDR3 is CASSVQGDEKLFF. DNA for the CDR3: TGTGCCAGCAGCGTACAGGGTGATGAAAAACTGTTTTTT.

The rearrangement joins TRBV30 to TRBJ2-7; 12 bases are shared with TRBD1. V lost 3 bases to trimming and J lost 4 bases; unmatched junction nucleotides: 7. The CDR3 covers 15 residues. CDR1 and CDR2 (germline): GTSNPN, SVGIG (reference sequence). CDR3 loop: CAWSAAGQGAYEQYF. CDR3 bases: TGTGCCTGGAGCGCGGCGGGACAGGGGGCGTACGAGCAGTACTTC.

This clone was observed a few times. The V and J genes are TRBV7-6 and TRBJ2-3; 7 positions match TRBD1. In germline, CDR1 is SGHVS, CDR2 FNYEAQ. The V and J ends lost 5 bases and 1 base, in that order; junction bases with no gene match: 12. The CDR3 is 17 amino acids. For the CDR3, the DNA is TGTGCCAGCAGCGCGACGACGACAGGGTTGGGCACAGATACGCAGTATTTT. Its translation: CASSATTTGLGTDTQYF.

The gene calls are TRBV7-3 and TRBJ2-3; 9 nucleotides align to TRBD1. Germline CDR1 SGHTA, CDR2 FQGTGA. The junction had 7 bases not matched to a gene; V was cut back by 5 bases and J by 4 bases. The CDR3 totals 15 residues. CDR3 nucleotides: TGTGCCAGCAGCATAGGACAGGGGCCTTCAGATACGCAGTATTTT. Its protein is CASSIGQGPSDTQYF.

The V and J genes are TRBV27 and TRBJ2-5; D is possibly TRBD1 or TRBD2 (5 bases each). The DNA matches TRBJ2-7 better at its end, which makes the J call doubtful. The CDR3 extends over 17 amino acids. In germline, CDR1 is MNHEY, CDR2 SMNVEV (reference sequence). CDR3: CASSLKGSWGIYYEQYF. CDR3 DNA sequence: TGTGCCAGCAGTTTAAAAGGTTCATGGGGGATTTACTACGAGCAGTACTTC.

This rearrangement joins TRBV2 to TRBJ2-2; 14 positions match TRBD2. The CDR3 runs to 17 residues. The V and J ends lost 7 bases and 1 base, in that order; junction bases with no gene match: 5. Germline lookup yields CDR1 SNHLY and CDR2 FYNNEI. The CDR3 protein is CASMGLAGVGNTGELFF. CDR3 nucleotide sequence: TGTGCCAGCATGGGACTAGCGGGGGTCGGGAACACCGGGGAGCTGTTTTTT.

The V and J genes are TRBV19 and TRBJ1-6; perhaps TRBD1 as D (6 bases). V lost 7 bases to trimming and J lost 7 bases, with 20 bases between them. The germline gives CDR1 LNHDA, CDR2 SQIVND (reference sequence). The length of the CDR3 is 16 residues. The CDR3 DNA sequence: TGTGCCAGTAAGAGTGGCTCGGGGGGCCAGAATTCACCCCTCCACTTT. Residues: CASKSGSGGQNSPLHF.

The chain is built from TRBV27 and TRBJ1-6; D is ambiguous. The CDR3 extends over 17 amino acids. V lost 1 base to trimming and J lost 0 bases, with 10 bases between them. The germline V gene has CDR1 MNHEY and CDR2 SMNVEV (reference sequence). The CDR3 DNA sequence: TGTGCCAGCAGTTTATTTGCAGGAAGCTCCTATAATTCACCCCTCCACTTT. Translated, it gives CASSLFAGSSYNSPLHF.

The V call is TRBV20-1, the J call TRBJ1-2, with D unresolved. Germline V lookup: CDR1 DFQATT, CDR2 SNEGSKA (reference sequence). This CDR3 contains 11 residues. V lost 4 bases and J lost 8, with 11 bases in between. CDR3 region: CSAMTIEGYTF. CDR3 in DNA: TGCAGTGCTATGACCATTGAGGGCTACACCTTC.

This clone came up a few times. This chain connects TRBV4-3 to TRBJ1-1; D gene ambiguous. The CDR3 has 13 residues. The germline V gene has CDR1 LGHNA and CDR2 YSLEER. Trimming took 1 base from V and 1 from J, leaving 4 bases between them. This CDR3 is CASSQVENTEAFF. CDR3 bases: TGCGCCAGCAGCCAAGTGGAGAACACTGAAGCTTTCTTT.

The chain recombines TRBV6-5 with TRBJ2-7, with D perhaps TRBD2 (6 bases). V gave up 2 bases and J gave up 5 bases, with 10 bases separating them. The CDR3 loop spans 13 amino acids. Per germline, CDR1 MNHEY and CDR2 SVGAGI. The CDR3 loop reads CASSYPGEHEQYF. CDR3 bases: TGTGCCAGCAGTTACCCGGGAGAGCACGAGCAGTACTTC.